The 3 T cell receptor beta chains below come from one sample, sequenced in a study of memory CD4+ T cells and cytomegalovirus serostatus. The sort gate was single viable CD3+CD4+CD8-CD45RO+ cells for memory CD4+ T cells. TCRdb keeps only in-frame clones here, not all; method: immunoSEQ multiplex PCR. The sample contains 35,000 to 50,000 clones, about 82% of which appear only once. Sequenced sample: memory CD4+ T cells from blood. The receptors come from an adult in good health and CMV-seronegative.

The chain combines TRBV28 with TRBJ2-7; D ambiguous. CDR1 is MDHEN, CDR2 SYDVKM, per germline. The CDR3 spans 15 residues. The V gene lost 7 bases and the J gene lost 3 bases, with 19 bases spanning the gap. CDR3 nucleotides: TGTGCCAGCACTCCTTACCCAGGTGGCGGCTACGAGCAGTACTTC. Translated: CASTPYPGGGYEQYF.

The rearrangement links TRBV18 to TRBJ2-7; D remains ambiguous. CDR3 length: 15 residues. The ends were cut back, 3 bases at V and 0 bases at J, with 12 bases in the middle. The V gene's germline CDR1 is KGHSH and CDR2 LQKENI. The CDR3 nucleotides read TGTGCCAGCTCACCTGTGACTGAACCCTCCTACGAGCAGTACTTC. Amino acids: CASSPVTEPSYEQYF.

The rearrangement joins TRBV28 to TRBJ2-7; D perhaps matches TRBD1 (5 bases). This CDR3 has 12 amino acids. The V end lost 6 bases, the J end lost 4 bases, and 10 bases lay between the germline ends. Germline V CDR1 and CDR2: MDHEN, SYDVKM. The CDR3 sequence: CASRGLRYEQYF. CDR3 DNA: TGTGCCAGCAGGGGGCTTCGGTACGAGCAGTACTTC.